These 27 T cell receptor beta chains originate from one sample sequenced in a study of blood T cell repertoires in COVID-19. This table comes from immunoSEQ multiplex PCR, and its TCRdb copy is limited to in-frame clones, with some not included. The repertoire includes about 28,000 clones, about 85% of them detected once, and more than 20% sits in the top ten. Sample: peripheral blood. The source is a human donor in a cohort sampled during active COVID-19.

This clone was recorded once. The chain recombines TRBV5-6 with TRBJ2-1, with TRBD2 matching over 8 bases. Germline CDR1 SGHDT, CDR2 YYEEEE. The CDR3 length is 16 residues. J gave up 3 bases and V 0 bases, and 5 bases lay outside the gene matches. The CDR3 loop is CASSLAGRGDYNEQFF. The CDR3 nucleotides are TGTGCCAGCAGCTTGGCCGGGCGGGGGGACTACAATGAGCAGTTCTTC.

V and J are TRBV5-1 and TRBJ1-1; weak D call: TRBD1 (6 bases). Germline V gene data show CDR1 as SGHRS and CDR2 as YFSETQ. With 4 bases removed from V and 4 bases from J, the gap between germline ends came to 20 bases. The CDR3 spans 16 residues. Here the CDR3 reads CASSQTGTPFGTEAFF. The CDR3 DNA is TGCGCCAGCAGCCAAACCGGGACACCCTTCGGCACTGAAGCTTTCTTT.

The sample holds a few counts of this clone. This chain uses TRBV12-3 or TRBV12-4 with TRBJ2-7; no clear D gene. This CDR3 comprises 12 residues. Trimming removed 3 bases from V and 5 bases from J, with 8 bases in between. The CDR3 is CASSLRIDEQYF. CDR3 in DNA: TGTGCCAGCAGTTTGCGGATAGACGAGCAGTACTTC.

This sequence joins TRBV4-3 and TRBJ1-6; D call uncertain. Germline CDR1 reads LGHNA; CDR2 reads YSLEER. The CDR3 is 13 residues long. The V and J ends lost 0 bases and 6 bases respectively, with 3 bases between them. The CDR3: CASSQDLNSPLHF. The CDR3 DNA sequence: TGCGCCAGCAGCCAAGACCTTAATTCACCCCTCCACTTT.

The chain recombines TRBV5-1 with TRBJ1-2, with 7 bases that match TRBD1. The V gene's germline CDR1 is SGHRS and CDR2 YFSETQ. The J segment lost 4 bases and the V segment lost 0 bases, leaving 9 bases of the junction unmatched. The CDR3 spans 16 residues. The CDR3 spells CASSLGPDREFYGYTF. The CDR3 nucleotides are TGCGCCAGCAGCTTGGGGCCCGACAGGGAATTCTATGGCTACACCTTC.

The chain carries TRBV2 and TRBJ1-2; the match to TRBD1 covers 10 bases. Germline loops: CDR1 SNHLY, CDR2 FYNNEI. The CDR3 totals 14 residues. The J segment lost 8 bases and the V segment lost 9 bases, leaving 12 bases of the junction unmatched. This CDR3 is CASLGQGYNYGYTF. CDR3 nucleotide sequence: TGTGCCAGTCTGGGACAGGGGTATAATTACGGCTACACCTTC.

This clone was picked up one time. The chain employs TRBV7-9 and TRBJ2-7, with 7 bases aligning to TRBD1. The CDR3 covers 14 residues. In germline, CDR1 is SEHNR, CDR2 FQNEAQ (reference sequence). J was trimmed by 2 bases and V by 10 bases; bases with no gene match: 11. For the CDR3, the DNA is TGTGCCACCACTTCCGGGACAGCTGCCTACGAGCAGTACTTC. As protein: CATTSGTAAYEQYF.

CDR3 in DNA: TGTGCCAGCATCCAGGACAGGGGGGTCAATGAGCAGTTCTTC. It specifies CASIQDRGVNEQFF. The genes are TRBV5-8 and TRBJ2-1; 10 bases align to TRBD1. J was trimmed by 6 bases and V by 6 bases; bases with no gene match: 6. Germline V gene lookup returns CDR1 SGHTS and CDR2 YDEGEE. The CDR3 is 14 residues long.

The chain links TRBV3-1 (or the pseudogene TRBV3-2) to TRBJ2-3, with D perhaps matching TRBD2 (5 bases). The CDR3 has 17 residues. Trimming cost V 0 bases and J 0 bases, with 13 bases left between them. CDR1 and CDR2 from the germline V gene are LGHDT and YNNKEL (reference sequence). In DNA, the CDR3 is TGTGCCAGCAGCCAAGACCCCAAGGAGCGGAGCACAGATACGCAGTATTTT. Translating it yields CASSQDPKERSTDTQYF.

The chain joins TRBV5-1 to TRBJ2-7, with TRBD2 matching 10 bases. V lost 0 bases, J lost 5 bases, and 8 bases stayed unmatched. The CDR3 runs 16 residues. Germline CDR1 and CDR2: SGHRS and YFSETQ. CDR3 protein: CASSLGTSGTYHEQYF. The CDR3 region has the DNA TGCGCCAGCAGCTTGGGGACTAGCGGTACTTATCACGAGCAGTACTTC.

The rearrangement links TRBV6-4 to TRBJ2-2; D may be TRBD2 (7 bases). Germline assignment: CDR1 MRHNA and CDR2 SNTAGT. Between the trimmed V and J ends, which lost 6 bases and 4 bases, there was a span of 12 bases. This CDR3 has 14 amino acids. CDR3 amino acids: CASRGGRTTGELFF. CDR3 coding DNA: TGTGCCAGCAGGGGGGGGCGCACCACCGGGGAGCTGTTTTTT.

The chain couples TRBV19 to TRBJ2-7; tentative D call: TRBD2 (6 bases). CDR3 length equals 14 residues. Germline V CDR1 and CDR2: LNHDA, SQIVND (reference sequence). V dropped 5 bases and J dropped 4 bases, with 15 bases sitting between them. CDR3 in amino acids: CASSRRDHGYEQYF. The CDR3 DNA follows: TGTGCCAGTAGTCGGCGGGACCACGGATACGAGCAGTACTTC.

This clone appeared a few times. This CDR3 is CASSFYRTGDWDEQYF. CDR3 sequence (DNA): TGTGCCAGCAGCTTCTATAGGACAGGGGATTGGGACGAGCAGTACTTC. The chain is built from TRBV7-9 and TRBJ2-7; 9 positions match TRBD1. The CDR3 totals 16 residues. Germline CDR1 reads SEHNR; CDR2 reads FQNEAQ (reference sequence). V dropped 3 bases and J dropped 5; count of bases not matched to a gene: 11. The full variable domain, in which reference TRBV7-9 and TRBJ2-7 provide the parts outside the CDR3, is DTGVSQNPRHKITKRGQNVTFRCDPISEHNRLYWYRQTLGQGPEFLTYFQNEAQLEKSRLLSDRFSAERPKGSFSTLEIQRTEQGDSAMYLCASSFYRTGDWDEQYFGPGTRLTVT.

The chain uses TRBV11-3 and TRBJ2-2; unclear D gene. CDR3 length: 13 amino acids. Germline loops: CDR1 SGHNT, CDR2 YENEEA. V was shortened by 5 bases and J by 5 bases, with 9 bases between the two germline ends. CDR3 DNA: TGTGCCAGCAGCCCGACTGGGACCGGGGAGCTGTTTTTT. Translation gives CASSPTGTGELFF.

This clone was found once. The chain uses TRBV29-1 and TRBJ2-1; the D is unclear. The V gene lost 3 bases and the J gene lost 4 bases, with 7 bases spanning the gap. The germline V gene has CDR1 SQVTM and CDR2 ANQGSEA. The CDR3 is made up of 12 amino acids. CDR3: CSVERGYNEQFF. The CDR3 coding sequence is TGCAGCGTTGAGAGAGGATACAATGAGCAGTTCTTC.

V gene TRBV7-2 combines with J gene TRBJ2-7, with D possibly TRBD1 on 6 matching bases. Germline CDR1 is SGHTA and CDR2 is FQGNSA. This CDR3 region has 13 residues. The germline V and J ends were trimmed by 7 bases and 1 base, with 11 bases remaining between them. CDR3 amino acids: CASTNTGSYEQYF. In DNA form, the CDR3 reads TGTGCCAGCACCAACACAGGGTCCTACGAGCAGTACTTC.

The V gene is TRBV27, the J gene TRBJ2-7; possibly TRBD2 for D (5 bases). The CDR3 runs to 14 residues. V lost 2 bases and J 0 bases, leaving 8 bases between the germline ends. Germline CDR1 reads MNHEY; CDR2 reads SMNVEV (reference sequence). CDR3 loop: CASSLSGSSYEQYF. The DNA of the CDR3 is TGTGCCAGCAGTTTAAGCGGTTCCTCCTACGAGCAGTACTTC.

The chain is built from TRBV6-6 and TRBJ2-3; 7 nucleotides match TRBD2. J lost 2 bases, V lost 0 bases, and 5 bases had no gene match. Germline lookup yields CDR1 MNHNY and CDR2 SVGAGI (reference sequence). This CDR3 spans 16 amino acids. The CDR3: CASSYSPSGFTDTQYF. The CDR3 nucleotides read TGTGCCAGCAGTTACTCTCCTAGCGGTTTCACAGATACGCAGTATTTT.

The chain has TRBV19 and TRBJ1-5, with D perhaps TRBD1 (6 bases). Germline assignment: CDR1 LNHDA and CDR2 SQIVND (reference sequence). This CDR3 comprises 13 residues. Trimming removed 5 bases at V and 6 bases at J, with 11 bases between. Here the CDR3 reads CASSEQGSQPQHF. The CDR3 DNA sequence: TGTGCCAGTAGTGAGCAGGGGAGTCAGCCCCAGCATTTT.

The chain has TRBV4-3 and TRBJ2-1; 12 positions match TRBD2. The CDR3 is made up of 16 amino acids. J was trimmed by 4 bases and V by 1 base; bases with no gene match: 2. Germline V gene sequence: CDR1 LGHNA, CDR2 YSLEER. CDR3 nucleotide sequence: TGCGCCAGCAGCCAAGGACTAGCGGGGGCGTACAATGAGCAGTTCTTC. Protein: CASSQGLAGAYNEQFF.

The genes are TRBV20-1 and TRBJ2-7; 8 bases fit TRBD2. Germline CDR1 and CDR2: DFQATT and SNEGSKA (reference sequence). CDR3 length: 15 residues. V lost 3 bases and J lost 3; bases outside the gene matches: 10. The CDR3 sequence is CSASGAPAGGYEQYF. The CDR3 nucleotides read TGCAGTGCTAGTGGGGCCCCCGCGGGGGGCTACGAGCAGTACTTC.

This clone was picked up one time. The CDR3, as DNA: TGTGCCAGCTCCTATCGACAGGTACTGTACGAGCAGTACTTC. As protein: CASSYRQVLYEQYF. The rearrangement joins TRBV6-5 to TRBJ2-7; tentatively, D is TRBD1 (6 bases). Germline lookup yields CDR1 MNHEY and CDR2 SVGAGI. The V end lost 8 bases, the J end lost 4 bases, and 18 bases lay between the germline ends. The CDR3 has 14 residues.

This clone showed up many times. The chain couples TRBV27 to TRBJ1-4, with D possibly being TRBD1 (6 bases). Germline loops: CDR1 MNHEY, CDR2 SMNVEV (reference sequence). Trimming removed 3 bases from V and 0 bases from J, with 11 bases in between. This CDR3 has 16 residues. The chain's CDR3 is CASSLDSVATNEKLFF. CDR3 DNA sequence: TGTGCCAGCAGTTTGGACAGCGTCGCAACTAATGAAAAACTGTTTTTT.

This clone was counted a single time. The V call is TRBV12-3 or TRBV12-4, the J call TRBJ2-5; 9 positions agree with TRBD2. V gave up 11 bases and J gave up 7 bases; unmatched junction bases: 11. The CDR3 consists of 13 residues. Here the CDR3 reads CAAALAGLGTQYF. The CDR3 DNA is TGTGCCGCAGCCCTAGCGGGGCTCGGGACCCAGTACTTC.

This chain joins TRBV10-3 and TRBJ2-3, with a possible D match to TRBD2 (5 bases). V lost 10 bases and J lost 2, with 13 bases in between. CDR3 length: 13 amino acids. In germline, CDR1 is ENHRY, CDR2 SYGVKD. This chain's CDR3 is CATAFGVTDTQYF. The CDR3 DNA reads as TGTGCCACGGCCTTCGGGGTCACAGATACGCAGTATTTT.

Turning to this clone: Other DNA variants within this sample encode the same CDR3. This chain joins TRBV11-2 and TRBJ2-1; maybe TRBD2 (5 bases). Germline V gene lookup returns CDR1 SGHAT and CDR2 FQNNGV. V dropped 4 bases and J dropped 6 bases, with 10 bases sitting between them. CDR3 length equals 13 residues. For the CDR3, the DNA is TGTGCCAGCAGCTACGGGGTTCTCAATGAGCAGTTCTTC. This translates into CASSYGVLNEQFF.

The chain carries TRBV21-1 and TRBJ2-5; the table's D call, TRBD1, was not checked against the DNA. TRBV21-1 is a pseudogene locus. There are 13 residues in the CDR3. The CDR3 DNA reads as TGTGCCAGCTCGAACTCAGGGCCAGAGACCCAGTACTTC. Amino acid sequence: CASSNSGPETQYF.